This T cell receptor (beta chain) was sequenced in a study of persistence of HIV-infected CD4 T cells. This CDR3 spans 14 amino acids. Losses at the gene ends were 4 bases for V and 2 bases for J; bases not matched to a gene: 2. Germline V gives CDR1 SGHRS, CDR2 YFSETQ. Cells were stimulated nonspecifically with anti-CD3/anti-CD28 magnetic beads. Sorting of responding CD4+ T cells relied on upregulated CD40 ligand together with CD69. Donors were HIV-1-infected adults who began suppressive ART during chronic infection. Notes on the study in general: TCR oligoclonality correlated with proviral oligoclonality in the same sorted populations.

Remarks on this clone: What it recognizes is unknown.

This was the immunoSEQ version 4 assay in survey mode. Assay: immunoSEQ multiplex PCR; the TCRdb copy retains only in-frame clones and omits some. There are approximately 45,000 clones in the sample; around 90% occur only once, and approximately 0.45% lies in the top ten. This specimen consisted of CD4+ T cells sorted from PBMCs after roughly 17-hour stimulation, obtained from a patient who received antiretroviral therapy. The chain is built from TRBV5-1 and TRBJ2-1, with 8 bases that match TRBD1. The TCR sequence derives from an adult woman with HIV who was CMV-seropositive. The chain's CDR3 is CASSEDRAYNEQFF. DNA for the CDR3: TGCGCCAGCAGCGAGGACAGGGCCTACAATGAGCAGTTCTTC.